Following are 20 T cell receptor beta chains from one sample sequenced in a study of blood T cells in healthy people across ages. The authors ran a second PCR of roughly 6 to 11 cycles using a sample-barcoded 5' primer and a J-beta primer mix. MiXCR was run by TCRdb on the 5' RACE reads, yielding one entry per CDR3 protein. Of hundreds of thousands of distinct CDR3 sequences in the sample, around 48% were seen once. The sequenced sample consisted of blood. The receptor set was obtained from a woman aged 60 to 75 in good health.

The J gene is TRBJ2-3, the V gene TRBV27; D is perhaps TRBD2 (6 bases). The germline V gene encodes CDR1 MNHEY and CDR2 SMNVEV (reference sequence). CDR3 length: 15 residues. The V end lost 8 bases, the J end lost 1 base, and 16 bases lay between the germline ends. CDR3 sequence reads: CASGPLAEGTDTQYF. The CDR3 DNA is TGTGCCAGCGGCCCACTAGCCGAGGGCACAGATACGCAGTATTTT.

This sequence joins TRBV20-1 and TRBJ1-2; TRBD1 matches 12 bases. With 0 bases clipped from V and 6 bases from J, the junction kept 5 bases outside the gene matches. The CDR3 has 15 amino acids. Germline-derived CDR1 and CDR2 are DFQATT and SNEGSKA (reference sequence). CDR3: CSARDMGQGADGYTF. CDR3 bases: TGCAGTGCTAGAGATATGGGACAGGGGGCGGATGGCTACACCTTC.

The chain recombines TRBV7-3 with TRBJ2-3; D call uncertain. V dropped 5 bases and J dropped 0 bases, with 12 bases sitting between them. This CDR3 is 15 amino acids long. From germline, CDR1 is SGHTA and CDR2 FQGTGA. CDR3 sequence: CASSPLPSSTDTQYF. In DNA, the CDR3 is TGTGCCAGCAGCCCGCTCCCTTCTAGCACAGATACGCAGTATTTT.

The V call is TRBV7-2, the J call TRBJ2-7, with TRBD2 matching 11 bases. V shed 5 bases, J shed 2 bases, and the junction held 5 bases outside the gene matches. Germline loops: CDR1 SGHTA, CDR2 FQGNSA. This CDR3 contains 15 residues. The CDR3 DNA follows: TGTGCCAGCAGCAAGACTAGCGGGACCACCTACGAGCAGTACTTC. It translates to CASSKTSGTTYEQYF.

The chain uses TRBV10-3 and TRBJ2-3, with no clear D. This CDR3 contains 14 residues. Looked up from germline, CDR1 is ENHRY and CDR2 is SYGVKD. The V gene lost 6 bases and the J gene lost 3 bases, with 13 bases spanning the gap. In DNA, the CDR3 is TGTGCCATCAGCCACAAGGAAGGGACAGATACGCAGTATTTT. It encodes CAISHKEGTDTQYF.

The sample holds a few counts of this clonotype. The chain recombines TRBV29-1 with TRBJ2-7, with D tentatively TRBD1 (5 bases). Trimming shortened V by 4 bases and J by 6 bases, and 10 bases separated the two germline ends. Germline-derived CDR1 and CDR2 are SQVTM and ANQGSEA. The CDR3 spans 11 residues. DNA of the CDR3: TGCAGCGTTGTGGCAGGGCTCGAGCAGTACTTC. Translated: CSVVAGLEQYF.

J is TRBJ2-1 and V is TRBV5-1; tentatively, D is TRBD2 (7 bases). This CDR3 spans 15 amino acids. Between the trimmed V and J ends, which lost 0 bases and 6 bases, there was a span of 13 bases. CDR1 is SGHRS, CDR2 YFSETQ, per germline. The CDR3 DNA reads TGCGCCAGCAGCTTGGACGGGGGGCGTAGCAATGAGCAGTTCTTC. As protein: CASSLDGGRSNEQFF. The full variable domain, its missing parts supplied by reference TRBV5-1 and TRBJ2-1, is KAGVTQTPRYLIKTRGQQVTLSCSPISGHRSVSWYQQTPGQGLQFLFEYFSETQRNKGNFPGRFSGRQFSNSRSEMNVSTLELGDSALYLCASSLDGGRSNEQFFGPGTRLTVL.

The V and J genes are TRBV28 and TRBJ2-7, with 10 bases that match TRBD2. J lost 7 bases, V lost 7 bases, and 10 bases had no gene match. This CDR3 spans 14 amino acids. From germline, CDR1 is MDHEN and CDR2 SYDVKM. The DNA for the CDR3 is TGTGCCAGCACCAGACTAGCGGGCAACAATGAGCAGTACTTC. Amino acids: CASTRLAGNNEQYF.

This clonotype was counted a single time. The junction does not match germline at one end; this may be a read error. The chain joins TRBV12-3 or TRBV12-4 to TRBJ1-2, with TRBD1 matching over 7 bases. The CDR3 sequence is 15 residues long. CDR3 amino acids: CVSSLGQGVNYGYTF. CDR3 nucleotide sequence: TGTGTCAGCAGTTTAGGTCAGGGGGTCAACTATGGCTACACCTTC.

This clonotype has only a few counts. J is TRBJ2-7 and V is TRBV7-9; TRBD1 is a possible D gene (5 bases). The V gene lost 8 bases and the J gene lost 2 bases, with 13 bases spanning the gap. The CDR3 consists of 13 residues. Germline CDR1 reads SEHNR; CDR2 reads FQNEAQ (reference sequence). The CDR3 DNA follows: TGTGCCAGCTCAGACAGAGAACCCTACGAGCAGTACTTC. Its translation: CASSDREPYEQYF.

The chain employs TRBV10-3 and TRBJ2-2; unclear D gene. V dropped 8 bases and J dropped 15 bases, with 16 bases sitting between them. Germline CDR1 and CDR2: ENHRY and SYGVKD. The CDR3 is 11 residues long. CDR3 sequence (DNA): TGTGCCATCCGACGACTGGGTGAGGTGTTTTTT. It is translated as CAIRRLGEVFF.

The genes are TRBV4-2 and TRBJ1-1, with D unresolved. From germline, CDR1 is LGHNA and CDR2 YNFKEQ. The V end was cut by 7 bases, the J end by 0 bases, with 12 bases between. The CDR3 has 14 residues. DNA for the CDR3: TGTGCCAGCACCATGACGGGAATGAACACTGAAGCTTTCTTT. It encodes CASTMTGMNTEAFF.

In its sample, this clonotype was seen a few times. The chain uses TRBV28 and TRBJ1-2, with D tentatively TRBD1 (6 bases). This CDR3 is built from 17 residues. Trimming took off 7 bases at V and 2 bases at J, with 23 bases between the two ends. Per the germline V gene, CDR1 is MDHEN and CDR2 is SYDVKM. The DNA of the CDR3 is TGTGCCAGCACCCGGGGTAACACAGGGCAGATGAACTATGGCTACACCTTC. Translating it yields CASTRGNTGQMNYGYTF.

CDR3 sequence reads: CASSQDTSGSKETQYF. The CDR3 DNA reads TGTGCCAGCAGCCAAGATACTAGCGGGAGTAAAGAGACCCAGTACTTC. The V call is TRBV4-2, the J call TRBJ2-5; 11 bases are shared with TRBD2. Germline CDR1 and CDR2: LGHNA and YNFKEQ. Trimming at V came to 0 bases and at J to 3 bases, leaving 3 bases not matched to a gene. The CDR3 contains 16 residues.

This chain links TRBV5-1 with TRBJ1-2; D possibly corresponds to TRBD1 (5 bases). Trimming took 4 bases from V and 6 from J, leaving 13 bases between them. Germline V gene sequence: CDR1 SGHRS, CDR2 YFSETQ. The CDR3 loop spans 13 amino acids. The DNA of the CDR3 is TGCGCCAGCAGCCCCCCGTGGGGGGATGGCTACACCTTC. It translates to CASSPPWGDGYTF.

The V call is TRBV5-1, the J call TRBJ1-2; tentative D call: TRBD1 (6 bases). The CDR3 is made up of 15 amino acids. Germline V gene lookup returns CDR1 SGHRS and CDR2 YFSETQ. With 3 bases removed from V and 3 bases from J, the gap between germline ends came to 15 bases. The CDR3 loop is CASSSGGGADYGYTF. For the CDR3, the DNA is TGCGCCAGCAGCTCGGGTGGGGGCGCGGACTATGGCTACACCTTC.

The chain links TRBV3-1 to TRBJ2-1; a possible D gene is TRBD2 (5 bases). Trimming cost V 4 bases and J 9 bases, with 10 bases left between them. Germline V gene lookup returns CDR1 LGHDT and CDR2 YNNKEL (reference sequence). The CDR3 totals 12 residues. The CDR3 DNA is TGTGCCAGCAGCCCGCTTGGGAGTGAGCAGTTCTTC. Translated: CASSPLGSEQFF.

This clonotype was seen once. The chain carries TRBV20-1 and TRBJ2-7; D is undetermined. The germline V gene encodes CDR1 DFQATT and CDR2 SNEGSKA (reference sequence). The CDR3 is 16 residues long. V was cut by 0 bases and J by 0 bases, with 15 bases left in between. CDR3 DNA: TGCAGTGCTAGAGATAATCGCCAGTTGCTCTCCTACGAGCAGTACTTC. It encodes CSARDNRQLLSYEQYF.

V is TRBV28 and J is TRBJ2-5, with 7 bases aligning to TRBD2. This CDR3 spans 12 amino acids. Looked up from germline, CDR1 is MDHEN and CDR2 is SYDVKM. V was clipped by 8 bases and J by 5 bases; unmatched bases: 5. The CDR3 sequence is CASEAGRETQYF. DNA for the CDR3: TGTGCCAGCGAAGCGGGAAGGGAGACCCAGTACTTC.

The chain joins TRBV7-3 to TRBJ2-4; tentative D call: TRBD2 (6 bases). Germline CDR1 reads SGHTA; CDR2 reads FQGTGA. The germline V and J ends were trimmed by 0 bases and 13 bases, with 19 bases remaining between them. This CDR3 region has 15 residues. The CDR3 sequence is CASSLTSGGPTGQYF. CDR3 coding DNA: TGTGCCAGCAGCTTAACTAGCGGTGGCCCGACTGGGCAGTACTTC. The full variable domain, completed using reference TRBV7-3 and TRBJ2-4, is GAGVSQTPSNKVTEKGKYVELRCDPISGHTALYWYRQSLGQGPEFLIYFQGTGAADDSGLPNDRFFAVRPEGSVSTLKIQRTERGDSAVYLCASSLTSGGPTGQYFGAGTRLSVL.